Each of the 13 T cell receptor beta chains below was sequenced from the same sample in a study of Graves' ophthalmopathy and Graves' hyperthyroidism. Amplification targeted the TCR beta CDR3 regions, with RNA transcripts as the source material. A first-round RT-PCR used HTBI primers, followed by a second-round multiplex PCR. TCRdb used MiXCR to reprocess the multiplex PCR reads, holding one entry per CDR3 protein. The sample has hundreds of thousands of distinct CDR3 sequences, approximately 21% seen once. Sequencing used peripheral blood. The receptors originated from a woman aged 18-35 years with stable Graves' hyperthyroidism. Some clones in this sample may be carry-over from other donors' samples.

This clonotype appeared many times. The chain links TRBV12-3 or TRBV12-4 to TRBJ1-5, with TRBD1 identical over 9 bases. The length of the CDR3 is 13 residues. V lost 5 bases to trimming and J lost 11 bases; unmatched junction nucleotides: 7. The CDR3 loop reads CASSADRGISQHF. The CDR3 DNA follows: TGTGCCAGCAGTGCGGACAGGGGAATATCCCAGCATTTT.

This clonotype appeared many times. The chain couples TRBV15 to TRBJ2-6; possible D gene TRBD2, 6 bases. Trimming removed 1 base from V and 0 bases from J, with 7 bases in between. Germline CDR1 reads LNHNV; CDR2 reads YYDKDF (reference sequence). The CDR3 is made up of 16 amino acids. Written as DNA, the CDR3 is TGTGCCACCAGCAGAGTGGAGGGCTCTGGGGCCAACGTCCTGACTTTC. This gives the protein CATSRVEGSGANVLTF.

This clonotype was seen repeatedly, ten times or more. This rearrangement joins TRBV20-1 to TRBJ2-7; D perhaps matches TRBD1 (5 bases). The V gene lost 6 bases and the J gene lost 4 bases, with 16 bases spanning the gap. The CDR3 has 13 amino acids. CDR1 is DFQATT and CDR2 is SNEGSKA in the germline V gene (reference sequence). The CDR3 DNA is TGCAGTGCCCCTTGGGGCAGGGTATACGAGCAGTACTTC. Its protein is CSAPWGRVYEQYF.

This clonotype showed up many times. The CDR3 region has the DNA TGTGCCAGCAGGAGGGGCAGAAAAGAGACCCAGTACTTC. Its protein product is CASRRGRKETQYF. This chain connects TRBV6-1 to TRBJ2-5; possibly TRBD1 or TRBD2 for D (5 bases each). V was trimmed by 6 bases and J by 3 bases, leaving 11 bases between them. The CDR3 loop spans 13 amino acids. Germline lookup yields CDR1 MNHNS and CDR2 SASEGT.

Ten or more counts support this clonotype. The rearrangement joins TRBV19 to TRBJ1-2; possible D gene TRBD1, 5 bases. Germline CDR1 is LNHDA and CDR2 is SQIVND (reference sequence). V was pared by 7 bases and J by 2 bases, with 17 bases between. The CDR3 consists of 15 residues. The CDR3 protein is CASTLVGATNYGYTF. Written as DNA, the CDR3 is TGTGCCAGTACTCTGGTAGGGGCCACCAACTATGGCTACACCTTC.

This clonotype was found many times. The V and J genes are TRBV7-3 and TRBJ1-6; D unclear. Deletions cut 1 base from V and 9 bases from J, with 7 bases between. CDR1 and CDR2 from the germline V gene are SGHTA and FQGTGA. The CDR3 consists of 13 residues. The CDR3 coding sequence is TGTGCCAGCAGCTTAAATACGGCTTCACCCCTCCACTTT. Its protein product is CASSLNTASPLHF. Drawing the rest from reference TRBV7-3 and TRBJ1-6, the complete variable domain is GAGVSQTPSNKVTEKGKYVELRCDPISGHTALYWYRQSLGQGPEFLIYFQGTGAADDSGLPNDRFFAVRPEGSVSTLKIQRTERGDSAVYLCASSLNTASPLHFGNGTRLTVT.

This clonotype was counted ten times or more. This chain uses TRBV11-2 with TRBJ2-7; D is unresolved. The V gene lost 1 base and the J gene lost 7 bases, with 14 bases spanning the gap. Germline CDR1 SGHAT, CDR2 FQNNGV. The CDR3 spans 14 residues. CDR3 sequence: CASSLGRVSLEQYF. The CDR3 DNA reads as TGTGCCAGCAGCTTAGGTCGTGTCTCCTTGGAGCAGTACTTC.

This sequence joins TRBV28 and TRBJ2-5, with D perhaps matching TRBD1 (6 bases). CDR3 size: 15 residues. V was shortened by 8 bases and J by 5 bases, with 21 bases between the two germline ends. Germline CDR1 reads MDHEN; CDR2 reads SYDVKM. CDR3 amino acids: CASSPATGIRETQYF. The CDR3 bases are TGTGCCAGCTCCCCAGCTACAGGGATTAGGGAGACCCAGTACTTC.

This clonotype was counted many times. The J gene is TRBJ2-7, the V gene TRBV12-3 or TRBV12-4; possibly TRBD1 for D (6 bases). V was pared by 3 bases and J by 2 bases, with 11 bases between. The CDR3 runs 14 residues. The CDR3 is CASSFFTGPYEQYF. The CDR3 DNA sequence: TGTGCCAGCAGTTTCTTTACAGGGCCCTACGAGCAGTACTTC.

The table lists this clonotype with a few counts. This chain joins TRBV30 and TRBJ1-1; D not certain. Trimming pared 2 bases from V and 4 bases from J, leaving 14 bases between. Germline CDR1 and CDR2: GTSNPN and SVGIG (reference sequence). CDR3 size: 14 residues. The CDR3 loop reads CAWSLGVVGTEAFF. CDR3 coding DNA: TGTGCCTGGAGTTTAGGCGTGGTTGGCACTGAAGCTTTCTTT.

This clonotype was detected ten times or more. The chain combines TRBV6-1 with TRBJ1-2; D not certain. CDR1 MNHNS and CDR2 SASEGT come from the germline V gene. Trimming pared 3 bases from V and 4 bases from J, leaving 12 bases between. The CDR3 is 14 amino acids. The CDR3 reads CASSEMMAVYGYTF. CDR3 in DNA: TGTGCCAGCAGTGAGATGATGGCAGTCTATGGCTACACCTTC.

V usage is TRBV12-3 or TRBV12-4 and J usage is TRBJ2-5; 7 bases are a match to TRBD1. Trimming at V came to 4 bases and at J to 3 bases, leaving 11 bases not matched to a gene. The CDR3 has 16 residues. DNA of the CDR3: TGTGCCAGCAGTTCTTATCCGGGACAGCGAAAAGAGACCCAGTACTTC. Protein product: CASSSYPGQRKETQYF.

There are many counts of this clonotype. The chain carries TRBV18 and TRBJ2-7; D unclear. The CDR3 sequence is 14 residues long. V lost 1 base and J lost 2, with 9 bases in between. Germline-derived CDR1 and CDR2 are KGHSH and LQKENI. The CDR3, as DNA: TGTGCCAGCTCACCACAGGTAGAGGCCTACGAGCAGTACTTC. Its translation is CASSPQVEAYEQYF. Full variable domain (remainder filled in from reference TRBV18 and TRBJ2-7): NAGVMQNPRHLVRRRGQEARLRCSPMKGHSHVYWYRQLPEEGLKFMVYLQKENIIDESGMPKERFSAEFPKEGPSILRIQQVVRGDSAAYFCASSPQVEAYEQYFGPGTRLTVT.